The 30 T cell receptor beta chains reported below all come from one sample, sequenced in a study of T-cell reconstitution after alpha-beta-depleted transplantation in children. The TCRbeta library was prepared with unique molecular identifiers. TCRdb used MiXCR to reprocess the PCR reads, holding one entry per CDR3 protein. The table shows 150,000 to 200,000 distinct CDR3 sequences, with 6% to 7% occurring only once. Sequencing was performed on PBMCs from the stem cell graft donor, taken from the stem cell graft. The source is a human donor who donated a stem cell graft to a child with Wiskott-Aldrich syndrome.

This clonotype was found many times. The CDR3 DNA sequence: TGTGCCAGCATCCGGACAGGGGTCGCCACCTTC. As protein: CASIRTGVATF. J is TRBJ1-2 and V is TRBV2; 9 nucleotides agree with TRBD1. Losses at the gene ends were 7 bases for V and 13 bases for J; bases not matched to a gene: 7. Germline CDR1 is SNHLY and CDR2 is FYNNEI. The CDR3 loop spans 11 amino acids. The full variable domain, with the rest looked up from reference TRBV2 and TRBJ1-2, is EPEVTQTPSHQVTQMGQEVILRCVPISNHLYFYWYRQILGQKVEFLVSFYNNEISEKSEIFDDQFSVERPDGSNFTLKIRSTKLEDSAMYFCASIRTGVATFGSGTRLTVV.

This clonotype was counted a few times. The rearrangement links TRBV3-1 to TRBJ1-6; the D is unclear. The V end was cut by 5 bases, the J end by 9 bases, with 11 bases between. Germline CDR1 and CDR2: LGHDT and YNNKEL (reference sequence). This CDR3 contains 13 residues. CDR3 sequence: CASSTRLGSPLHF. The CDR3 region has the DNA TGTGCCAGCAGCACACGTCTGGGTTCACCCCTCCACTTT.

The J gene is TRBJ2-3, the V gene TRBV11-2, with D perhaps TRBD2 (7 bases). The V gene's germline CDR1 is SGHAT and CDR2 FQNNGV. The germline V and J ends were trimmed by 4 bases and 4 bases, with 24 bases remaining between them. The CDR3 extends over 18 amino acids. The CDR3 is CASSSLARGGAVADTQYF. In DNA form, the CDR3 reads TGTGCCAGCAGCTCCCTTGCAAGGGGGGGGGCCGTCGCAGATACGCAGTATTTT.

This clonotype was counted between two and nine times. This chain connects TRBV12-3 or TRBV12-4 to TRBJ1-5; D perhaps matches TRBD1 (5 bases). V was trimmed by 6 bases and J by 3 bases, leaving 15 bases between them. The CDR3 length is 15 residues. CDR3 protein: CASSLTEDPNQPQHF. The DNA for the CDR3 is TGTGCCAGCAGCTTGACAGAGGACCCCAATCAGCCCCAGCATTTT.

This rearrangement joins TRBV3-1 to TRBJ2-1, with 12 bases fitting TRBD2. CDR3 size: 20 residues. The germline V gene encodes CDR1 LGHDT and CDR2 YNNKEL (reference sequence). V was clipped by 4 bases and J by 4 bases; unmatched bases: 17. The CDR3 reads CASSPKISPPTSGGYNEQFF. The DNA of the CDR3 is TGTGCCAGCAGCCCAAAAATCTCCCCCCCCACTAGCGGGGGGTACAATGAGCAGTTCTTC.

This clonotype was detected many times. V usage is TRBV20-1 and J usage is TRBJ2-1; 7 bases are a match to TRBD1. The V and J ends lost 5 bases and 2 bases, in that order; junction bases with no gene match: 9. Germline-derived CDR1 and CDR2 are DFQATT and SNEGSKA (reference sequence). The CDR3 has 15 residues. DNA of the CDR3: TGCAGTGCTCGGAATACAGGGGCGGCCTACAATGAGCAGTTCTTC. Its translation: CSARNTGAAYNEQFF.

This chain joins TRBV2 and TRBJ2-1, with D possibly being TRBD1 (6 bases). Germline CDR1 is SNHLY and CDR2 is FYNNEI. The CDR3 has 12 amino acids. V lost 6 bases and J lost 10, with 13 bases in between. The CDR3 sequence: CASRPTGREQFF. In DNA form, the CDR3 reads TGTGCCAGCAGGCCTACAGGGCGCGAGCAGTTCTTC.

This clonotype showed up many times. This chain joins TRBV5-1 and TRBJ2-1; D remains unclear. V was shortened by 0 bases and J by 3 bases, with 10 bases between the two germline ends. This CDR3 comprises 15 residues. Germline V gene lookup returns CDR1 SGHRS and CDR2 YFSETQ. This CDR3 is CASSLEGSGYNEQFF. CDR3 bases: TGCGCCAGCAGCTTGGAGGGCTCGGGCTACAATGAGCAGTTCTTC.

This clonotype has at least ten counts. The chain employs TRBV7-2 and TRBJ2-1; tentative D call: TRBD2 (7 bases). V shed 2 bases and J shed 5 bases, with 16 bases lying between them. Germline V gene data show CDR1 as SGHTA and CDR2 as FQGNSA. This CDR3 is 16 amino acids long. The CDR3 sequence: CASSLRPGGQNNEQFF. The CDR3 nucleotides read TGTGCCAGCAGCTTAAGGCCGGGGGGCCAAAACAATGAGCAGTTCTTC.

J is TRBJ2-7 and V is TRBV2; 8 nucleotides agree with TRBD1. CDR3 length equals 14 residues. J was trimmed by 8 bases and V by 3 bases; bases with no gene match: 9. The V gene's germline CDR1 is SNHLY and CDR2 FYNNEI. The CDR3 nucleotides read TGTGCCAGCAGTGAGGGACAGGCCGCTTCGAAGCAGTACTTC. Protein product: CASSEGQAASKQYF.

This clonotype showed up many times. The V gene is TRBV5-5, the J gene TRBJ1-4; no clear D. This CDR3 spans 15 amino acids. Trimming stripped 0 bases from V and 0 bases from J, with 6 bases between. CDR1 SGHKS and CDR2 YYEKEE come from the germline V gene (reference sequence). The CDR3 nucleotides are TGTGCCAGCAGCTTGGTTCGCGCAACTAATGAAAAACTGTTTTTT. Translated: CASSLVRATNEKLFF.

This clonotype was picked up many times. The chain has TRBV9 and TRBJ2-2, with D possibly matching TRBD2 (5 bases). Looked up from germline, CDR1 is SGDLS and CDR2 is YYNGEE. This CDR3 is 15 amino acids long. Trimming left V 0 bases short and J 0 bases short, with 6 bases between. The CDR3 protein is CASSVEDSNTGELFF. The CDR3 coding sequence is TGTGCCAGCAGCGTAGAGGACTCGAACACCGGGGAGCTGTTTTTT.

The V gene is TRBV7-2, the J gene TRBJ2-1; 7 bases agree with TRBD2. The germline V gene has CDR1 SGHTA and CDR2 FQGNSA. The CDR3 consists of 17 residues. Germline trimming cut 3 bases from V and 2 bases from J; bases unmatched to any gene: 10. The CDR3 sequence: CASSLRGGVKPYNEQFF. For the CDR3, the DNA is TGTGCCAGCAGCTTGCGGGGAGGGGTTAAACCCTACAATGAGCAGTTCTTC.

This clonotype was counted at least ten times. The CDR3 loop is CASSRLHGTVYEQYF. DNA of the CDR3: TGCGCCAGCAGCCGCCTACACGGGACAGTATACGAGCAGTACTTC. The chain links TRBV4-3 to TRBJ2-7; 7 positions match TRBD1. The CDR3 sequence is 15 residues long. Germline V gives CDR1 LGHNA, CDR2 YSLEER. With V trimmed by 4 bases and J by 4 bases, 10 bases remained unmatched.

Ten or more counts support this clonotype. The chain joins TRBV10-1 to TRBJ1-5; D unresolved. V lost 6 bases to trimming and J lost 9 bases, with 21 bases between them. The CDR3 consists of 15 residues. CDR1 is WNHNN and CDR2 is SYGVQD in the germline V gene (reference sequence). This chain's CDR3 is CASSATREAPRPQHF. For the CDR3, the DNA is TGCGCCAGCAGCGCCACGAGGGAGGCCCCGAGGCCCCAGCATTTT.

This sequence joins TRBV18 and TRBJ1-1; no clear D. The germline V and J ends were trimmed by 3 bases and 1 base, with 15 bases remaining between them. CDR1 KGHSH and CDR2 LQKENI come from the germline V gene. The CDR3 runs to 16 residues. CDR3 sequence reads: CASSPPSGRTNTEAFF. Written as DNA, the CDR3 is TGTGCCAGCTCACCCCCATCCGGACGAACGAACACTGAAGCTTTCTTT.

This clonotype was counted ten times or more. The chain joins TRBV7-2 to TRBJ2-7; TRBD1 matches at 10 bases. This CDR3 spans 14 amino acids. The trim removed 2 bases at V and 4 bases at J, leaving 2 bases unmatched. Germline V gives CDR1 SGHTA, CDR2 FQGNSA. The DNA of the CDR3 is TGTGCCAGCAGCTTACCGGGACAGGGGTACGAGCAGTACTTC. Its protein is CASSLPGQGYEQYF.

This clonotype was picked up many times. The rearrangement links TRBV5-1 to TRBJ2-1; D unresolved. In germline, CDR1 is SGHRS, CDR2 YFSETQ. The CDR3 runs 15 residues. Trimming removed 0 bases from V and 2 bases from J, with 9 bases in between. The CDR3 DNA reads as TGCGCCAGCAGCTTGGACACCTCAGCCTACAATGAGCAGTTCTTC. Encoded protein: CASSLDTSAYNEQFF.

This clonotype was recorded at least ten times. The chain is built from TRBV12-3 or TRBV12-4 and TRBJ2-5; 10 bases are shared with TRBD1. Trimming cost V 6 bases and J 3 bases; bases outside gene matches: 7. This CDR3 has 15 residues. Here the CDR3 DNA reads TGTGCCAGCAGGGGCCGGACAGGGGGTGAAGAGACCCAGTACTTC. The encoded protein is CASRGRTGGEETQYF.

Remarks on this clonotype: This clone may be a read error of a much larger clone one base away. The chain recombines TRBV24-1 with TRBJ2-1; TRBD2 is a possible D gene (6 bases). Per germline, CDR1 KGHDR and CDR2 SFDVKD. This CDR3 spans 12 amino acids. Here the CDR3 DNA reads TGTGCCGCCAGTGATTCGGGAGACGCGGGGTTCTTC. Translation: CAASDSGDAGFF.

A remark on this clonotype: A much larger clone lies a single base off, so this may be a read error. The chain joins TRBV29-1 to TRBJ2-5; D is perhaps TRBD2 (6 bases). The CDR3 contains 12 residues. The ends were cut back, 4 bases at V and 5 bases at J, with 11 bases in the middle. Germline loops: CDR1 SQVTM, CDR2 ANQGSEA. CDR3 DNA: TGCAGCGTTGGATCGGGAGTGGAGACCCAGTACTTC. Translating it yields CSVGSGVETQYF.

The chain carries TRBV29-1 and TRBJ2-5, with D perhaps TRBD2 (7 bases). The CDR3 is 14 amino acids. V was cut by 6 bases and J by 5 bases, with 19 bases left in between. Germline V gene lookup returns CDR1 SQVTM and CDR2 ANQGSEA. The CDR3 region is CSVGSGGARETQYF. The CDR3 coding sequence is TGCAGCGTCGGTAGTGGGGGGGCCCGGGAGACCCAGTACTTC.

This clonotype was picked up a small number of times. The chain uses TRBV24-1 and TRBJ2-1; D ambiguous. V was clipped by 3 bases and J by 11 bases, with 22 bases between them. The CDR3 length is 16 residues. Germline-derived CDR1 and CDR2 are KGHDR and SFDVKD. The CDR3 is CATSDPGDVDARKQFF. In DNA, the CDR3 is TGTGCCACCAGTGATCCTGGAGACGTTGACGCCCGTAAGCAGTTCTTC.

In its sample, this clonotype was seen many times. The V and J genes are TRBV20-1 and TRBJ1-1; a possible D gene is TRBD1 (6 bases). The CDR3 is 13 amino acids. CDR1 DFQATT and CDR2 SNEGSKA come from the germline V gene (reference sequence). Trimming left V 5 bases short and J 5 bases short, with 15 bases between. CDR3 DNA: TGCAGTGCTTCTAAGGGGGTCGTGACTGAAGCTTTCTTT. Protein product: CSASKGVVTEAFF.

The V call is TRBV28, the J call TRBJ2-2; 9 nucleotides line up with TRBD2. With 5 bases clipped from V and 7 bases from J, the junction kept 11 bases outside the gene matches. The CDR3 consists of 16 residues. Germline V gene lookup returns CDR1 MDHEN and CDR2 SYDVKM. In DNA, the CDR3 is TGTGCCAGCAGTCCCTCCTTAGCTAGCGGGATCGGGGAGCTGTTTTTT. Encoded protein: CASSPSLASGIGELFF. The full variable domain, with the rest looked up from reference TRBV28 and TRBJ2-2, is DVKVTQSSRYLVKRTGEKVFLECVQDMDHENMFWYRQDPGLGLRLIYFSYDVKMKEKGDIPEGYSVSREKKERFSLILESASTNQTSMYLCASSPSLASGIGELFFGEGSRLTVL.

Ten or more counts support this clonotype. The CDR3, as DNA: TGTGCCAGCAGGGATTCAGGTTCTAGCTCCTACAATGAGCAGTTCTTC. Its translation: CASRDSGSSSYNEQFF. The chain uses TRBV7-2 and TRBJ2-1; D is unclear. The CDR3 loop spans 16 amino acids. V was clipped by 6 bases and J by 0 bases, with 15 bases between them. In germline, CDR1 is SGHTA, CDR2 FQGNSA.

The table lists this clonotype with many counts. The chain combines TRBV6-1 with TRBJ2-4; D is ambiguous. V gave up 2 bases and J gave up 3 bases, with 8 bases separating them. Germline values: CDR1 MNHNS, CDR2 SASEGT. CDR3 size: 14 residues. The chain's CDR3 is CASSERVVKNIQYF. The CDR3 DNA reads as TGTGCCAGCAGTGAACGGGTAGTCAAAAACATTCAGTACTTC.

This clonotype came up a few times. The V gene is TRBV30, the J gene TRBJ2-7; D gene uncertain. This CDR3 contains 14 residues. Germline V gene lookup returns CDR1 GTSNPN and CDR2 SVGIG (reference sequence). The V end was cut by 1 base, the J end by 0 bases, with 10 bases between. For the CDR3, the DNA is TGTGCCTGGAGTGGAGGTAGGAGCTCCTACGAGCAGTACTTC. As protein: CAWSGGRSSYEQYF.

This clonotype was counted ten times or more. The chain links TRBV6-4 to TRBJ2-1; 9 bases are a match to TRBD1. Per germline, CDR1 MRHNA and CDR2 SNTAGT. The trim removed 5 bases at V and 5 bases at J, leaving 10 bases unmatched. The CDR3 is 16 residues long. This CDR3 reads CASSTLPGQGHNEQFF. DNA of the CDR3: TGTGCCAGCAGTACTTTACCGGGACAGGGACACAATGAGCAGTTCTTC.

The chain couples TRBV19 to TRBJ2-4; 12 bases are a match to TRBD2. This CDR3 is built from 16 residues. Germline V gives CDR1 LNHDA, CDR2 SQIVND (reference sequence). Trimming removed 4 bases from V and 8 bases from J; junction bases left unmatched: 9. The CDR3 sequence: CASSTTSGRRWDIQYF. CDR3 nucleotide sequence: TGTGCCAGTAGTACAACTAGCGGGAGGAGGTGGGACATTCAGTACTTC.